The clone carrying this T cell receptor (beta chain) has only a few counts. The antigen is undetermined. This sample was taken from a study of T cells in Graves' hyperthyroidism and ophthalmopathy. Whole-study context: At initial diagnosis, before any treatment had begun, peripheral blood was obtained.

A roughly 10 ml volume of fresh peripheral blood provided the PBMCs. Study-wide points: Most thyroid clonotypes expanded above 0.001 appeared in blood too. The authors' 13 V-J model separated ophthalmopathy from stable hyperthyroidism.

Authors of the study amplified TCR beta CDR3 regions from RNA transcripts. First-round RT-PCR targeting the TCR CDR3 was performed with the HTBI primer set. TCRdb re-analysed the multiplex PCR reads in MiXCR, keeping a single row per CDR3 protein. The table has approximately 400,000 distinct CDR3 sequences, 15% seen once. Germline-derived CDR1 and CDR2 are LNHNV and YYDKDF (reference sequence). Trimming at V came to 6 bases and at J to 0 bases, leaving 5 bases not matched to a gene. This CDR3 is 14 amino acids long. The clonotype was recovered from a woman in her thirties with Graves' hyperthyroidism. Input material: blood. The chain uses TRBV15 and TRBJ2-7; 7 nucleotides line up with TRBD1. The CDR3 loop reads CATSWDRGSYEQYF. The CDR3 nucleotides read TGTGCCACCAGTTGGGACAGAGGCTCCTACGAGCAGTACTTC. Full variable domain (rest looked up from reference TRBV15 and TRBJ2-7): DAMVIQNPRYQVTQFGKPVTLSCSQTLNHNVMYWYQQKSSQAPKLLFHYYDKDFNNEADTPDNFQSRRPNTSFCFLDIRSPGLGDTAMYLCATSWDRGSYEQYFGPGTRLTVT.